A single sample gave rise to the 19 T cell receptor beta chains below, sequenced in a study of T-cell memory formation after mild COVID-19. A single record per CDR3 protein comes from TCRdb applying MiXCR to the 5' RACE reads. The sample includes a few hundred thousand distinct CDR3 sequences, approximately 18% of them seen just once. The sequenced sample was PBMCs or a T cell subset sorted from them (not recorded which). Receptors originate from a man aged 18 to 29 who had mild COVID-19 (a few samples of this study predate the infection). Cell type and time point are not known.

This chain joins TRBV20-1 and TRBJ1-5; the match to TRBD1 covers 7 bases. Germline V lookup: CDR1 DFQATT, CDR2 SNEGSKA (reference sequence). The CDR3 has 14 amino acids. V lost 6 bases, J lost 6 bases, and 11 bases stayed unmatched. The DNA of the CDR3 is TGCAGTGCGGATGGGAACAGGGGAGGTCAGCCCCAGCATTTT. Its protein product is CSADGNRGGQPQHF.

This clonotype occurred a few times. The rearrangement joins TRBV18 to TRBJ2-7, with 7 bases matching TRBD2. Per germline, CDR1 KGHSH and CDR2 LQKENI. V dropped 1 base and J dropped 3; count of bases not matched to a gene: 9. The CDR3 has 16 amino acids. CDR3 sequence (DNA): TGTGCCAGCTCACCACGGGAGGGGCCGGAGTTCTACGAGCAGTACGTC. Amino acids: CASSPREGPEFYEQYV.

Concerning this clonotype itself: A read error may explain this, as a much larger clone is one base away. V usage is TRBV5-5 and J usage is TRBJ2-7; 8 bases are shared with TRBD2. Germline V gene sequence: CDR1 SGHKS, CDR2 YYEKEE (reference sequence). CDR3 length equals 14 residues. This CDR3 is CDSSPGGRIYEQYV. The DNA of the CDR3 is TGTGACAGCAGCCCGGGGGGGCGTATCTACGAGCAGTACGTC.

This clonotype came up many times. The J gene is TRBJ2-7, the V gene TRBV25-1; D possibly corresponds to TRBD1 (6 bases). Germline V lookup: CDR1 MGHDK, CDR2 SYGVNS. The CDR3 runs 13 residues. V was shortened by 4 bases and J by 6 bases, with 13 bases between the two germline ends. The chain's CDR3 is CASSGDYRAEQYF. In DNA form, the CDR3 reads TGTGCCAGCAGTGGAGATTACAGGGCCGAGCAGTACTTC.

This clonotype appeared a few times. CDR3 in amino acids: CASSITGAGGITEAFF. The CDR3, as DNA: TGTGCCAGCAGCATTACAGGGGCGGGAGGGATAACTGAAGCTTTCTTT. V and J are TRBV7-6 and TRBJ1-1; 7 bases match TRBD1. The germline CDR1 and CDR2 sequences are SGHVS and FNYEAQ. The CDR3 has 16 residues. The V gene end was trimmed by 5 bases and the J gene end by 5 bases; junction bases not matched to a gene: 14.

A few counts support this clonotype. The V call is TRBV11-2, the J call TRBJ2-1, with 11 bases matching TRBD2. Germline loops: CDR1 SGHAT, CDR2 FQNNGV. The CDR3 is made up of 17 amino acids. V lost 6 bases and J lost 3; bases outside the gene matches: 10. Here the CDR3 DNA reads TGTGCCAGCAGTCATGATAAGACTAGCGGGAACTACAATGAGCAGTTCTTC. Translating gives CASSHDKTSGNYNEQFF.

This chain uses TRBV7-2 with TRBJ1-2; D gene ambiguous. Looked up from germline, CDR1 is SGHTA and CDR2 is FQGNSA. V was trimmed by 5 bases and J by 4 bases, leaving 17 bases between them. The CDR3 is 15 amino acids. Here the CDR3 reads CASSHPGRPPYGYTF. CDR3 DNA: TGTGCCAGCAGCCACCCCGGCAGGCCGCCCTATGGCTACACCTTC.

CDR3 bases: TGTGCCAGCAGGGGACTAGGGGGAGAGGATCCTCACGAGCAGTACTTC. Amino acid sequence: CASRGLGGEDPHEQYF. This chain links TRBV7-8 with TRBJ2-7; 8 bases fit TRBD2. There are 16 residues in the CDR3. Germline V lookup: CDR1 SGHVS, CDR2 FQNEAQ. The V and J ends lost 6 bases and 5 bases, in that order; junction bases with no gene match: 15.

This clonotype came up a few times. CDR3 loop: CASRKAAHTQYF. The CDR3 coding sequence is TGTGCCAGCCGTAAAGCGGCCCATACGCAGTATTTT. This rearrangement joins TRBV6-2 or TRBV6-3 to TRBJ2-3; D perhaps matches TRBD2 (5 bases). This CDR3 has 12 amino acids. Germline CDR1 reads MNHEY; CDR2 reads SVGEGT. Trimming took 8 bases from V and 7 from J, leaving 13 bases between them.

This clonotype came up a few times. The rearrangement joins TRBV11-2 to TRBJ1-1; D is possibly TRBD1 (6 bases). The germline CDR1 and CDR2 sequences are SGHAT and FQNNGV. The CDR3 has 12 amino acids. V lost 3 bases to trimming and J lost 7 bases, with 9 bases between them. The CDR3 sequence: CASSFQGSEAFF. CDR3 in DNA: TGTGCCAGCAGCTTTCAGGGGAGTGAAGCTTTCTTT.

This clonotype has only a few counts. The chain combines TRBV5-1 with TRBJ1-1; no reliable D call. The germline gives CDR1 SGHRS, CDR2 YFSETQ. V lost 0 bases and J lost 7, with 10 bases in between. This CDR3 spans 13 amino acids. This CDR3 is CASSLGQEIEAFF. The CDR3, as DNA: TGCGCCAGCAGCTTGGGGCAAGAGATTGAAGCTTTCTTT.

This clonotype was detected only a few times. The genes are TRBV6-6 and TRBJ1-2; possibly TRBD1 for D (5 bases). The CDR3 runs to 15 residues. In germline, CDR1 is MNHNY, CDR2 SVGAGI (reference sequence). V was clipped by 2 bases and J by 2 bases, with 12 bases between them. The CDR3 DNA sequence: TGTGCCAGCAGTTACGACCCGGGGCTGAACTATGGCTACACCTTC. This translates into CASSYDPGLNYGYTF.

This rearrangement joins TRBV12-5 to TRBJ2-7, with 8 bases lining up with TRBD1. The length of the CDR3 is 16 residues. Germline assignment: CDR1 LGHNT and CDR2 FRNRAP. Trimming removed 3 bases from V and 3 bases from J; junction bases left unmatched: 10. The DNA for the CDR3 is TGTGCTAGTGGTTTCAGGGGGCCCCGTGCCCGCTACGAGCAGTACGTC. It yields the protein CASGFRGPRARYEQYV.

This chain joins TRBV7-6 and TRBJ1-3; 7 positions match TRBD1. Germline-derived CDR1 and CDR2 are SGHVS and FNYEAQ. The CDR3 is made up of 15 amino acids. V dropped 5 bases and J dropped 7; count of bases not matched to a gene: 11. CDR3 sequence reads: CASSPRQGRTNTIYF. The CDR3 DNA reads TGTGCCAGCAGCCCACGACAGGGAAGAACGAACACCATATATTTT.

This clonotype was seen a few times. The chain employs TRBV7-3 and TRBJ2-2, with TRBD2 identical over 8 bases. CDR3 size: 15 residues. Unmatched junction bases numbered 4, after V lost 1 base and J lost 6 bases. CDR1 SGHTA and CDR2 FQGTGA come from the germline V gene. The CDR3: CASSLIGGDAGELFF. CDR3 nucleotides: TGTGCCAGCAGCTTAATCGGGGGGGATGCCGGGGAGCTGTTTTTT.

The chain has TRBV27 and TRBJ2-3, with 9 bases matching TRBD2. Trimming cost V 5 bases and J 2 bases; bases outside gene matches: 8. Germline lookup yields CDR1 MNHEY and CDR2 SMNVEV (reference sequence). The CDR3 loop spans 16 amino acids. In nucleotides, the CDR3 is TGTGCCAGCAGTCAGCTAGCGGGGTGGGTCACAGATACGCAGTATTTT. This sequence encodes CASSQLAGWVTDTQYF.

J is TRBJ2-7 and V is TRBV2; weak D call: TRBD2 (5 bases). Germline assignment: CDR1 SNHLY and CDR2 FYNNEI. V shed 3 bases and J shed 0 bases, with 9 bases lying between them. The CDR3 loop spans 14 amino acids. In DNA, the CDR3 is TGTGCCAGCAGTGACCGGGGAGCCTCCTACGAGCAGTACTTC. This codes for CASSDRGASYEQYF.

The table lists this clonotype with a few counts. The chain uses TRBV10-3 and TRBJ1-5; D is unresolved. Looked up from germline, CDR1 is ENHRY and CDR2 is SYGVKD. The CDR3 covers 16 residues. Trimming took 3 bases from V and 6 from J, leaving 18 bases between them. CDR3: CAISELFSQFAQPQHF. For the CDR3, the DNA is TGTGCCATCAGTGAATTATTTAGTCAGTTTGCTCAGCCCCAGCATTTT.

This clonotype was found a few times. V is TRBV7-2 and J is TRBJ2-1, with TRBD2 identical over 12 bases. There are 16 residues in the CDR3. The germline V gene has CDR1 SGHTA and CDR2 FQGNSA. Losses at the gene ends were 1 base for V and 4 bases for J; bases not matched to a gene: 2. The CDR3, as DNA: TGTGCCAGCAGCTTAGGCACTAGCGGGGGGTACAATGAGCAGTTCTTC. Translated, it gives CASSLGTSGGYNEQFF. Variable domain in full (rest from reference TRBV7-2 and TRBJ2-1): GAGVSQSPSNKVTEKGKDVELRCDPISGHTALYWYRQSLGQGLEFLIYFQGNSAPDKSGLPSDRFSAERTGGSVSTLTIQRTQQEDSAVYLCASSLGTSGGYNEQFFGPGTRLTVL.